Below, 23 T cell receptor beta chains from the same sample are listed, as sequenced in a study of CD8 T cells in ankylosing spondylitis. From the 5' RACE reads, TCRdb called clonotypes with MiXCR, one entry per CDR3 protein. This sample has 130,000 or so distinct CDR3 sequences, with roughly 10% found just once. Sequencing used blood, either unsorted or a sorted T cell fraction (not recorded which). These TCRs come from a female donor with ankylosing spondylitis or in good health (not recorded which).

Remarks on this clonotype: A much larger clone differs by one base, so this may be a read error. This chain uses TRBV14 with TRBJ2-2; D uncertain. V lost 4 bases to trimming and J lost 4 bases, with 10 bases between them. The V gene's germline CDR1 is SGHDN and CDR2 FVKESK. The CDR3 extends over 14 amino acids. The CDR3 region is CASSPTLTTGELFF. The DNA for the CDR3 is TGTGCCAGCAGCCCAACACTCACCACCGGGGAGCTGTTTTTT.

This clonotype was picked up many times. The V gene is TRBV12-3 or TRBV12-4, the J gene TRBJ2-3; 8 bases map to TRBD1. The CDR3 has 13 residues. V shed 5 bases, J shed 11 bases, and the junction held 9 bases outside the gene matches. The CDR3 sequence: CASSGTGGGGQYF. CDR3 nucleotide sequence: TGTGCCAGCAGTGGGACAGGAGGAGGAGGGCAGTATTTT.

This clonotype has at least ten counts. This rearrangement joins TRBV7-2 to TRBJ1-2; tentative D call: TRBD1 (6 bases). The CDR3 is 14 residues long. V shed 1 base and J shed 7 bases, with 13 bases lying between them. Germline values: CDR1 SGHTA, CDR2 FQGNSA. CDR3 loop: CASSLDREDGGYTF. In nucleotides, the CDR3 is TGTGCCAGCAGCTTAGACAGGGAGGATGGTGGCTACACCTTC.

The V and J genes are TRBV20-1 and TRBJ2-1; D is unclear. Germline V gene sequence: CDR1 DFQATT, CDR2 SNEGSKA (reference sequence). This CDR3 region has 15 residues. The V end was cut by 3 bases, the J end by 7 bases, with 19 bases between. CDR3 sequence: CSASGHPGIGNEQFF. As DNA, the CDR3 is TGCAGTGCTAGCGGGCACCCAGGAATCGGTAATGAGCAGTTCTTC.

The table lists this clonotype with many counts. The rearrangement joins TRBV7-9 to TRBJ2-7; 9 bases fit TRBD1. Germline CDR1 SEHNR, CDR2 FQNEAQ (reference sequence). V lost 2 bases and J lost 5; bases outside the gene matches: 1. CDR3 length: 13 amino acids. CDR3 protein: CASSLRTGDEQYF. In DNA form, the CDR3 reads TGTGCCAGCAGCTTACGGACAGGGGACGAGCAGTACTTC.

This clonotype was found many times. The rearrangement uses TRBV11-2 and TRBJ2-7; possible D gene TRBD1, 7 bases. The CDR3 consists of 17 residues. The germline V gene has CDR1 SGHAT and CDR2 FQNNGV. The ends were cut back, 5 bases at V and 1 base at J, with 21 bases in the middle. The CDR3, as DNA: TGTGCCAGCAGCCGCCTATCGGGACAGACTAGATCCTACGAGCAGTACTTC. Amino acid sequence: CASSRLSGQTRSYEQYF.

Comment on this clonotype: One base away lies a much larger clone, so this may be a sequencing read error. The chain recombines TRBV2 with TRBJ1-5; maybe TRBD1 (5 bases). The CDR3 length is 14 residues. V was cut by 5 bases and J by 5 bases, with 13 bases left in between. CDR1 is SNHLY and CDR2 is FYNNEI in the germline V gene. This CDR3 is CASSFREDDQPQHF. CDR3 nucleotide sequence: TGTGCCAGCAGTTTCAGGGAAGACGATCAGCCCCAGCATTTT.

The J gene is TRBJ1-1, the V gene TRBV12-3 or TRBV12-4; D remains unclear. The CDR3 loop spans 15 amino acids. Trimming stripped 2 bases from V and 1 base from J, with 11 bases between. The CDR3 DNA is TGTGCCAGCAGTTTACTATCTGCGGGGAACACTGAAGCTTTCTTT. It codes for CASSLLSAGNTEAFF.

Ten or more counts support this clonotype. The chain employs TRBV12-3 or TRBV12-4 and TRBJ1-5, with D unclear. V gave up 3 bases and J gave up 6 bases, with 12 bases separating them. The CDR3 length is 14 residues. CDR3 DNA sequence: TGTGCCAGCAGTTTTAACCCGGGAGGTCAGCCCCAGCATTTT. This translates into CASSFNPGGQPQHF.

V usage is TRAV40 and J usage is TRBJ1-1; D is ambiguous. The CDR3 is made up of 18 amino acids. This CDR3 reads CALSSLHTTAAMNTEAFF. In DNA, the CDR3 is TGTGCCCTCAGTTCACTTCACACAACCGCCGCCATGAACACTGAAGCTTTCTTT.

The sample holds many counts of this clonotype. CDR3 nucleotides: TGTGCCAGCAGCCCGCCTCTTAGACCTTCCTATGGCTACACCTTC. This gives the protein CASSPPLRPSYGYTF. The chain recombines TRBV7-2 with TRBJ1-2; unclear D gene. Trimming cost V 5 bases and J 4 bases, with 17 bases left between them. The CDR3 is 15 amino acids. Germline CDR1 is SGHTA and CDR2 is FQGNSA.

This clonotype has a count of ten or more. The chain combines TRBV5-1 with TRBJ2-3, with D unresolved. CDR1 and CDR2 (germline): SGHRS, YFSETQ. The CDR3 is made up of 15 amino acids. Trimming took 3 bases from V and 2 from J, leaving 13 bases between them. CDR3 protein: CASSSDGLFTDTQYF. The CDR3 DNA sequence: TGCGCCAGCAGCTCGGACGGCCTCTTCACAGATACGCAGTATTTT.

The sample holds many counts of this clonotype. The V and J genes are TRBV3-1 and TRBJ2-1; D is ambiguous. The CDR3 is 15 residues long. V was cut by 1 base and J by 4 bases, with 11 bases left in between. Germline assignment: CDR1 LGHDT and CDR2 YNNKEL (reference sequence). The CDR3 DNA follows: TGTGCCAGCAGCCAAGGGGTTCGGTTTTACAATGAGCAGTTCTTC. It codes for CASSQGVRFYNEQFF.

The chain has TRBV7-9 and TRBJ1-2, with D possibly TRBD1 on 6 matching bases. Germline CDR1 SEHNR, CDR2 FQNEAQ (reference sequence). Trimming took 2 bases from V and 4 from J, leaving 11 bases between them. This CDR3 spans 14 amino acids. Written as DNA, the CDR3 is TGTGCCAGCAGCTTATCCGACAGGCGCTATGGCTACACCTTC. Translating it yields CASSLSDRRYGYTF.

This clonotype was detected many times. The chain uses TRBV3-1 and TRBJ2-3; unclear D gene. This CDR3 spans 13 amino acids. The V end was cut by 0 bases, the J end by 5 bases, with 6 bases between. Per germline, CDR1 LGHDT and CDR2 YNNKEL (reference sequence). CDR3 nucleotides: TGTGCCAGCAGCCAAGATCGACGAGATACGCAGTATTTT. It codes for CASSQDRRDTQYF.

This clonotype was picked up one time. One end of the junction varies from germline; a read error may be responsible. The chain couples TRBV19 to TRBJ1-5; D might be TRBD1 (5 bases). From germline, CDR1 is LNHDA and CDR2 SQIVND (reference sequence). CDR3 length: 14 residues. Here the CDR3 reads CVSSIGTAPQPQHF. In DNA form, the CDR3 reads TGTGTCAGTAGTATCGGGACGGCCCCTCAGCCCCAGCATTTT.

This clonotype has more than one count but fewer than ten. The chain links TRBV3-1 to TRBJ2-7; no reliable D call. From germline, CDR1 is LGHDT and CDR2 YNNKEL (reference sequence). This CDR3 has 12 residues. V was trimmed by 4 bases and J by 2 bases, leaving 6 bases between them. CDR3 amino acids: CASSPDPYEQYF. DNA for the CDR3: TGTGCCAGCAGCCCGGACCCCTACGAGCAGTACTTC.

This clonotype was detected many times. The V and J genes are TRBV5-5 and TRBJ2-7, with D possibly matching TRBD2 (5 bases). The V end lost 5 bases, the J end lost 6 bases, and 12 bases lay between the germline ends. Germline CDR1 and CDR2: SGHKS and YYEKEE (reference sequence). CDR3 length: 12 residues. The CDR3 nucleotides read TGTGCCAGCAGTTTTTTTCGGGGCGAGCAGTACTTC. Residues: CASSFFRGEQYF.

This clonotype came up many times. V and J are TRBV3-1 and TRBJ2-7, with D uncertain. From germline, CDR1 is LGHDT and CDR2 YNNKEL (reference sequence). V shed 3 bases and J shed 7 bases, with 13 bases lying between them. This CDR3 is 13 amino acids long. The CDR3 loop reads CASSQSGVSEQYF. CDR3 sequence (DNA): TGTGCCAGCAGCCAGTCGGGTGTTTCTGAGCAGTACTTC.

V usage is TRBV30 and J usage is TRBJ2-3; D is undetermined. The germline V gene encodes CDR1 GTSNPN and CDR2 SVGIG (reference sequence). The CDR3 runs 14 residues. V gave up 2 bases and J gave up 2 bases, with 11 bases separating them. CDR3 sequence reads: CAWSTMVFTDTQYF. In nucleotides, the CDR3 is TGTGCCTGGAGTACCATGGTTTTCACAGATACGCAGTATTTT.

At least ten counts were recorded for this clonotype. The DNA for the CDR3 is TGTGCCAGCAATCTCCCCTCGAGCTCCTACAATGAGCAGTTCTTC. It yields the protein CASNLPSSSYNEQFF. The J gene is TRBJ2-1, the V gene TRBV28; D unresolved. The CDR3 is 15 residues long. Germline-derived CDR1 and CDR2 are MDHEN and SYDVKM. V was clipped by 7 bases and J by 0 bases, with 13 bases between them.

This clonotype showed up many times. The chain has TRBV9 and TRBJ1-6; D gene ambiguous. With 0 bases removed from V and 6 bases from J, the gap between germline ends came to 4 bases. The V gene's germline CDR1 is SGDLS and CDR2 YYNGEE. The CDR3 is 13 residues long. This CDR3 is CASSVERNSPLHF. CDR3 nucleotide sequence: TGTGCCAGCAGCGTAGAACGTAATTCACCCCTCCACTTT.

This clonotype was counted many times. V usage is TRBV10-3 and J usage is TRBJ1-2; D perhaps matches TRBD1 (5 bases). In germline, CDR1 is ENHRY, CDR2 SYGVKD. The V gene lost 0 bases and the J gene lost 0 bases, with 23 bases spanning the gap. CDR3 length: 20 residues. CDR3 region: CAISESGEDTLLFTNYGYTF. The CDR3, as DNA: TGTGCCATCAGTGAGTCTGGGGAGGACACACTCCTATTTACTAACTATGGCTACACCTTC.